This T cell receptor (beta chain) appears in the sequencing data of a study of neurological immune-mediated disorders. Overall study findings and caveats: None of the CDR3 amino acid sequences of expanded clones were shared across subjects, and this suggested private repertoires in all groups. HTLV-1-associated myelopathy had the most TCR clonal expansion, while multiple sclerosis had the least, a level that fell below healthy controls.

Time point given: technical triplicate 3. As for the cDNA, it was generated by 5'RACE with 10-nucleotide random UMIs. Every sequencing run gave over 180 million TCR-beta sequences, taken from 15-18 subjects. TCRdb re-called the 5' RACE reads with MiXCR, one entry per CDR3 protein. The sample consists of some 47,000 distinct CDR3 sequences, around a fifth of them appearing once. The table lists this clonotype with many counts. Its antigen is not known. CDR1 is SEHNR and CDR2 is FQNEAQ in the germline V gene (reference sequence). The CDR3 consists of 14 residues. V lost 2 bases to trimming and J lost 2 bases, with 10 bases between them.

This chain joins TRBV7-9 and TRBJ2-7; D uncertain. Sequences were obtained from PBMCs. The clonotype originates from a man in his fifties or sixties with HTLV-1-associated myelopathy (HAM/TSP). The DNA of the CDR3 is TGTGCCAGCAGCTTACAACAGAGCACCTACGAGCAGTACTTC. This gives the protein CASSLQQSTYEQYF.